This T cell receptor beta chain is from a study of CD8 T cells in ankylosing spondylitis. Study-wide points: The study identified a TCR beta motif of under ten highly homologous variants that appeared characteristic of ankylosing spondylitis blood.

From the 5' RACE reads, TCRdb called clonotypes with MiXCR, one entry per CDR3 protein. The table has 30,000 to 40,000 distinct CDR3 sequences, roughly 3.1% seen once. In germline, CDR1 is SGDLS, CDR2 YYNGEE. V lost 4 bases to trimming and J lost 2 bases; unmatched junction nucleotides: 4. CDR3 length equals 14 residues. This clonotype was observed a few times. Antigen specificity is unknown. The chain combines TRBV9 with TRBJ2-3; 7 bases line up with TRBD1. The origin of this receptor is a male donor with ankylosing spondylitis or in good health (not recorded which). Sequencing was carried out using blood, either unsorted or a sorted T cell fraction (not recorded which). CDR3 in amino acids: CASSQTGITDTQYF. CDR3 nucleotides: TGTGCCAGCAGCCAGACAGGGATCACAGATACGCAGTATTTT.